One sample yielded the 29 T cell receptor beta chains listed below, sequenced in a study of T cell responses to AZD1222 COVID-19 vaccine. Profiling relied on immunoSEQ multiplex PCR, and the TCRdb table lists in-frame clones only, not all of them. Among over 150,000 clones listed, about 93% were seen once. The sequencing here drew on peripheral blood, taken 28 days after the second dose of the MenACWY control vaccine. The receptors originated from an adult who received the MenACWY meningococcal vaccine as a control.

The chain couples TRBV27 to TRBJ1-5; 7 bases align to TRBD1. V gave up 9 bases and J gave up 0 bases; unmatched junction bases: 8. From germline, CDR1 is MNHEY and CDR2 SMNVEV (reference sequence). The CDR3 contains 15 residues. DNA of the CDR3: TGTGCCAGACCCCCTGGACAGGATAGCAATCAGCCCCAGCATTTT. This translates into CARPPGQDSNQPQHF.

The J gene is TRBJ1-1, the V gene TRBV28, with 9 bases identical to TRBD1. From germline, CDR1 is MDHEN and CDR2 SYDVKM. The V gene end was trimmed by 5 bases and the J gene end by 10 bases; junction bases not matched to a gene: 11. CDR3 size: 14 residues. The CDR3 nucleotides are TGTGCCAGCAGTCCGGGGGACAGGGTAGCCCCAGCTTTCTTT. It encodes CASSPGDRVAPAFF.

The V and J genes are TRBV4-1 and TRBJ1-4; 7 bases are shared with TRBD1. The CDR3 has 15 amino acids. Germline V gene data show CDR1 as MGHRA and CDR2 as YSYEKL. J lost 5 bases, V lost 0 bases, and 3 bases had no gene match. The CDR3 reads CASSQEGGGNEKLFF. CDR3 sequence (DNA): TGCGCCAGCAGCCAAGAAGGGGGCGGGAATGAAAAACTGTTTTTT.

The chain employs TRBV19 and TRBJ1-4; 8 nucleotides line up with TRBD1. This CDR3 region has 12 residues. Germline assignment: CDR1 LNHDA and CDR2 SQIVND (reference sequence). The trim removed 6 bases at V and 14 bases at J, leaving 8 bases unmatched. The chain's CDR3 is CASRGTGPQLFF. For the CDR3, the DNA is TGTGCCAGTAGGGGGACAGGCCCCCAGCTGTTTTTT.

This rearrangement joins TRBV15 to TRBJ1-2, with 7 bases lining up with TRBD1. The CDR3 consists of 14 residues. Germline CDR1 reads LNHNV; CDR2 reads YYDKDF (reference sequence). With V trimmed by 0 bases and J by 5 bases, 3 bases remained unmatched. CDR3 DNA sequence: TGTGCCACCAGCAGAGAGTTGACAGGGTATGGCTACACCTTC. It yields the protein CATSRELTGYGYTF.

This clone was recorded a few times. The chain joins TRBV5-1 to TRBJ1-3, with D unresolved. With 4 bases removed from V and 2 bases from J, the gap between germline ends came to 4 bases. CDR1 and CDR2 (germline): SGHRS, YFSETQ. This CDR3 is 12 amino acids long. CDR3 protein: CASSQTGNTIYF. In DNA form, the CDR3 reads TGCGCCAGCAGCCAAACTGGAAACACCATATATTTT.

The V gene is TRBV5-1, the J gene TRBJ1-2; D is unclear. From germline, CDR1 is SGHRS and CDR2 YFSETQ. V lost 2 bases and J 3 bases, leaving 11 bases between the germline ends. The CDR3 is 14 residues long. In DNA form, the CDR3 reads TGCGCCAGCAGCTTTAGGCGGTCCGACTATGGCTACACCTTC. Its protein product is CASSFRRSDYGYTF.

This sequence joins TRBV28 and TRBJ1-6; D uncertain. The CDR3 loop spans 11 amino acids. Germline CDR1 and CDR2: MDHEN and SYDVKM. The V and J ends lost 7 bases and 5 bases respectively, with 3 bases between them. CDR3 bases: TGTGCCAGCAACGATAATTCACCCCTCCACTTT. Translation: CASNDNSPLHF.

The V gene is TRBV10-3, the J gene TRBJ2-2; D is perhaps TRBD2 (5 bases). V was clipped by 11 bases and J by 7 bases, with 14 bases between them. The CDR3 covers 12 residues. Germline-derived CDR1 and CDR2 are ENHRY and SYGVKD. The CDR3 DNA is TGTGCCGCTGGCCGGGGTGGCGGGGAGCTGTTTTTT. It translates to CAAGRGGGELFF.

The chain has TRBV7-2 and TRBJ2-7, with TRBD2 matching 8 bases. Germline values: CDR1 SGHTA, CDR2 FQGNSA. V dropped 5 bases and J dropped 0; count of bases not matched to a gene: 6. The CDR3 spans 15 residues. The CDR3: CASSPTSGSSYEQYF. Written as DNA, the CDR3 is TGTGCCAGCAGCCCAACTAGCGGCAGCTCCTACGAGCAGTACTTC.

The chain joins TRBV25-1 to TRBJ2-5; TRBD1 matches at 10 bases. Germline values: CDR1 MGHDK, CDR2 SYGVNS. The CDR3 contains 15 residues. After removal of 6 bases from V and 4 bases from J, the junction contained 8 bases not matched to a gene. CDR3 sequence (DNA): TGTGCCAGCAGCACGACAGGGGGCATCGGAGAGACCCAGTACTTC. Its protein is CASSTTGGIGETQYF.

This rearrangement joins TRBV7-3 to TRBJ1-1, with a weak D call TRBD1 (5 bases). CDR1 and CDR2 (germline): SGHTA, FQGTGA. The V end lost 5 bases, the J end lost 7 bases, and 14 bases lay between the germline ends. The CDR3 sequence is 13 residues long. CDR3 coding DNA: TGTGCCAGCAGCGTAGGGACCTCAAGTGAAGCTTTCTTT. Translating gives CASSVGTSSEAFF.

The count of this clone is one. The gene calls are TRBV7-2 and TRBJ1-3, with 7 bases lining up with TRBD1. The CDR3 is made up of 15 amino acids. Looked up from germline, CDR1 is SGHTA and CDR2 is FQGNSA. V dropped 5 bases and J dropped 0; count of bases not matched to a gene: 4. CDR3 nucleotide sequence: TGTGCCAGCAGCGAGAGGGGGCGCTCTGGAAACACCATATATTTT. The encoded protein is CASSERGRSGNTIYF.

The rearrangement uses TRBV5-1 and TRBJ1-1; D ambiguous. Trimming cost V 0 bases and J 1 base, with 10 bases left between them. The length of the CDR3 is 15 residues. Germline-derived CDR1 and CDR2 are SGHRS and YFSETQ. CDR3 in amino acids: CASSLEGLRNTEAFF. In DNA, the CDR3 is TGCGCCAGCAGCTTGGAGGGTCTAAGGAACACTGAAGCTTTCTTT.

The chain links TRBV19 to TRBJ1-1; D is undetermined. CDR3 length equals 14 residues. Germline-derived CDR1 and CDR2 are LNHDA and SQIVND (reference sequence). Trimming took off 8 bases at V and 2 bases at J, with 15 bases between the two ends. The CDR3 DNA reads TGTGCCAGTTTCCCCAACTCTCTTAACACTGAAGCTTTCTTT. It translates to CASFPNSLNTEAFF.

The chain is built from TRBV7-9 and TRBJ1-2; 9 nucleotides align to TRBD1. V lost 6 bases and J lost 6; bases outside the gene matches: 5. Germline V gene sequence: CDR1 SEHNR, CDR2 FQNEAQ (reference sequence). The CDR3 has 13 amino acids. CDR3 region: CASREGQGDGYTF. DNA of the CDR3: TGTGCCAGCAGGGAGGGACAGGGCGATGGCTACACCTTC.

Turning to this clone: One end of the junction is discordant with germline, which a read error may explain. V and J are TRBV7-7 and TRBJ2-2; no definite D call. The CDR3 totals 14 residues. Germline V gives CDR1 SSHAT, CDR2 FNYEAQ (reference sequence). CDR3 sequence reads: CASSSRRDTGELFF. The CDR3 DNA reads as TGTGCTAGCAGCTCCCGGAGAGACACCGGGGAGCTGTTTTTT.

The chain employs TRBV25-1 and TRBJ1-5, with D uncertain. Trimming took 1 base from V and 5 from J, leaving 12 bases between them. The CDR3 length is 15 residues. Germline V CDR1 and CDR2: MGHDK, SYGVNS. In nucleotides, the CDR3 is TGTGCCAGCAGTGAATCAGGAGCAGCCTATCAGCCCCAGCATTTT. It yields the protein CASSESGAAYQPQHF.

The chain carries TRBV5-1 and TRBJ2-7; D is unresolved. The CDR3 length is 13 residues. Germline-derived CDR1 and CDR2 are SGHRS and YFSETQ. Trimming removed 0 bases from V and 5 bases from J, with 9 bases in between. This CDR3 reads CASSLETNHEQYF. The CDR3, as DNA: TGCGCCAGCAGCTTGGAAACCAACCACGAGCAGTACTTC. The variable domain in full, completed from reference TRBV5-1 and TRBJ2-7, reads KAGVTQTPRYLIKTRGQQVTLSCSPISGHRSVSWYQQTPGQGLQFLFEYFSETQRNKGNFPGRFSGRQFSNSRSEMNVSTLELGDSALYLCASSLETNHEQYFGPGTRLTVT.

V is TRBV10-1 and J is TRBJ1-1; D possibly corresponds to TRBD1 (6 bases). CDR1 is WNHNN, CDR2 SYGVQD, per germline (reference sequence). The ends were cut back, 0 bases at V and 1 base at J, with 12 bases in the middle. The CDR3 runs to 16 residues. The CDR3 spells CASSESWQGSNTEAFF. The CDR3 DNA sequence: TGCGCCAGCAGTGAGTCTTGGCAGGGGTCGAACACTGAAGCTTTCTTT.

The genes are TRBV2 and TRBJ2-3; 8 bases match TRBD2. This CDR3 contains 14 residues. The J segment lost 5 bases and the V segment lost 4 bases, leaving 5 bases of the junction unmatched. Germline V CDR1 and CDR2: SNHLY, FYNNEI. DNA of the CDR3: TGTGCCAGCAGTGTGCGGGGGGTCAGAGATACGCAGTATTTT. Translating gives CASSVRGVRDTQYF.

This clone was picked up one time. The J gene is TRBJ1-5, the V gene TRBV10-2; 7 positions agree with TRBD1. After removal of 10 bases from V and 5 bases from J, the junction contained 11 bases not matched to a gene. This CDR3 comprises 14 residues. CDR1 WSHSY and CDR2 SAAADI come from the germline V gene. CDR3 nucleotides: TGCGCCACCAATACAGGGGCCCGGTATCAGCCCCAGCATTTT. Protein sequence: CATNTGARYQPQHF.

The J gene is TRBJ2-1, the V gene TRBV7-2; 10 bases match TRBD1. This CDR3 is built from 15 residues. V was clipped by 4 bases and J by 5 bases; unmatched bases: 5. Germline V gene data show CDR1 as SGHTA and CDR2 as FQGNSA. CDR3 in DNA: TGTGCCAGCAGCTCGGACAGGGGGATCCACAATGAGCAGTTCTTC. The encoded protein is CASSSDRGIHNEQFF.

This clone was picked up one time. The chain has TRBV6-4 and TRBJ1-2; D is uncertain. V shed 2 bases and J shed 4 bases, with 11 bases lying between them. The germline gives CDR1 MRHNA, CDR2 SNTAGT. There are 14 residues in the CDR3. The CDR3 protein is CASSDRVGSYGYTF. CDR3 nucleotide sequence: TGTGCCAGCAGTGACAGGGTCGGTAGCTATGGCTACACCTTC.

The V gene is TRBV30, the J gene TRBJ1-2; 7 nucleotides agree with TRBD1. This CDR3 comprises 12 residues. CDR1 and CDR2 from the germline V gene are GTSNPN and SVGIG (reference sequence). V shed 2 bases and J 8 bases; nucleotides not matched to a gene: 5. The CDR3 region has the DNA TGTGCCTGGAGTCAGACAGGGTTCGGCTACACCTTC. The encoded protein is CAWSQTGFGYTF.

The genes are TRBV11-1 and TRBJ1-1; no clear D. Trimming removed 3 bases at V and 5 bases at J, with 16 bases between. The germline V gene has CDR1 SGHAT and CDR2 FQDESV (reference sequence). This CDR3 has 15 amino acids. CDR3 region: CASSFGVPGGTEAFF. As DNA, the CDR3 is TGTGCCAGCAGCTTCGGGGTCCCAGGTGGGACTGAAGCTTTCTTT.

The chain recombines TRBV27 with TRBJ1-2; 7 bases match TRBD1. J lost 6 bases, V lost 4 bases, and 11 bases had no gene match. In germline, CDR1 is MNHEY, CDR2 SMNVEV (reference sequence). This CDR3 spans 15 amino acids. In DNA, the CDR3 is TGTGCCAGCAGTTCCACTCGACAGGGACGTAATGGCTACACCTTC. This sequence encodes CASSSTRQGRNGYTF.

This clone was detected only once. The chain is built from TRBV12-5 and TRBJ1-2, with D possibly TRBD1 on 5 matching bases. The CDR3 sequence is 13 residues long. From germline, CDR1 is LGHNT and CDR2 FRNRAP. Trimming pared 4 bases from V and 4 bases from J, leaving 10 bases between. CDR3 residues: CASGWSGVYGYTF. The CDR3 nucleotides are TGTGCTAGTGGTTGGTCGGGGGTCTATGGCTACACCTTC.

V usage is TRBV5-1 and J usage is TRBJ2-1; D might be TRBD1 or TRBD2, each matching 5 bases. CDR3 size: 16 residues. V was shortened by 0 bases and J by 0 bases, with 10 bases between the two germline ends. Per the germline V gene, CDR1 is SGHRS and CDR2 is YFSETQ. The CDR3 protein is CASSLDGDLSYNEQFF. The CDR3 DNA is TGCGCCAGCAGCTTGGACGGGGACCTCTCCTACAATGAGCAGTTCTTC.